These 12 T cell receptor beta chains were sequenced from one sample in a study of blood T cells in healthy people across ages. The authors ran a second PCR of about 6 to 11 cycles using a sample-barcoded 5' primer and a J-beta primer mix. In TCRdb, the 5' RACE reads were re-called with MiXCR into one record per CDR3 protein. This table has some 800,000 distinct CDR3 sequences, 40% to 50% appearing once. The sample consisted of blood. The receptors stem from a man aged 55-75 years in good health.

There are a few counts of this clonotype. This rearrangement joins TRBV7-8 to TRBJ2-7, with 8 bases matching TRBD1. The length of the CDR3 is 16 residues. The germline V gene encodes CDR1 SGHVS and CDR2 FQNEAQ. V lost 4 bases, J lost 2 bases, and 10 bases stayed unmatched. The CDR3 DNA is TGTGCCAGCAGCTCGTTGGGACAGGACCTCACCTACGAGCAGTACTTC. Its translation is CASSSLGQDLTYEQYF.

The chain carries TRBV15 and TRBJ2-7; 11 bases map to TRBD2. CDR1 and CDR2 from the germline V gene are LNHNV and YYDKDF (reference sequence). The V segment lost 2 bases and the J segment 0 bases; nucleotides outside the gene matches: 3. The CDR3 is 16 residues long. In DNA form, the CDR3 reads TGTGCCACCAGCAGAACTAGCGGGGGCGCCTCCTACGAGCAGTACTTC. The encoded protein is CATSRTSGGASYEQYF.

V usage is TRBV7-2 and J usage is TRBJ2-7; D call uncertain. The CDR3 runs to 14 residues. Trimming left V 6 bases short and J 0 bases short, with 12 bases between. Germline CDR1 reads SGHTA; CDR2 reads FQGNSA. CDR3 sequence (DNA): TGTGCCAGCAGATTGGGATCCAGCTCCTACGAGCAGTACTTC. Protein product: CASRLGSSSYEQYF.

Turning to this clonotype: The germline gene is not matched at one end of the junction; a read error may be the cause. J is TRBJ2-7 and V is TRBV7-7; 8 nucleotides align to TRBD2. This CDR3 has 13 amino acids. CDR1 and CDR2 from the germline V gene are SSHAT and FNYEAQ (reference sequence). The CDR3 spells CASSPGLEATQYF. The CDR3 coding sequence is TGTGCTAGCAGCCCGGGACTAGAGGCGACGCAGTACTTC.

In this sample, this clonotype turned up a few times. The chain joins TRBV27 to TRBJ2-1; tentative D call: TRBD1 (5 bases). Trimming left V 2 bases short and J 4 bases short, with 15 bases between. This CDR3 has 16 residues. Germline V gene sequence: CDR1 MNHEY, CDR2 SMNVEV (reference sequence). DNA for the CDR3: TGTGCCAGCAGTTTACAAGGGGTAGGGATATACAATGAGCAGTTCTTC. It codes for CASSLQGVGIYNEQFF.

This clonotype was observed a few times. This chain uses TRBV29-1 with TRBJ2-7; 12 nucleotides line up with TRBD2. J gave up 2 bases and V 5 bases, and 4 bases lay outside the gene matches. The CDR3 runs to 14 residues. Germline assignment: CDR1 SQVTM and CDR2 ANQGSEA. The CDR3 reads CSVSRTSGAYEQYF. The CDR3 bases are TGCAGCGTTTCACGGACTAGCGGGGCCTACGAGCAGTACTTC.

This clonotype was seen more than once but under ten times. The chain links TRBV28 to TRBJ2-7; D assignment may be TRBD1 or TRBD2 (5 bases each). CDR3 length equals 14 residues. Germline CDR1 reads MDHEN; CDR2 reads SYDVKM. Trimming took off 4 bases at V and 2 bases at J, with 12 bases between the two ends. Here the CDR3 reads CASSSNEGTYEQYF. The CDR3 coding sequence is TGTGCCAGCAGTTCAAATGAGGGGACCTACGAGCAGTACTTC.

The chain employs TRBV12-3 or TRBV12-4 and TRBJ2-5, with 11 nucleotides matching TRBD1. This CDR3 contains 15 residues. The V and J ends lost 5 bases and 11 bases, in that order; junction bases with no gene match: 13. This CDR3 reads CASSHRDRGSSEQYF. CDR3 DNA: TGTGCCAGCAGTCACCGGGACAGGGGGTCAAGTGAGCAGTACTTC.

CDR3 region: CASSQDFTVIKEQFF. The CDR3 DNA reads TGCGCCAGCAGCCAAGATTTCACAGTTATCAAGGAGCAGTTCTTC. V usage is TRBV4-3 and J usage is TRBJ2-1, with D uncertain. CDR1 is LGHNA and CDR2 is YSLEER in the germline V gene. V gave up 0 bases and J gave up 10 bases, with 16 bases separating them. The CDR3 is made up of 15 amino acids.

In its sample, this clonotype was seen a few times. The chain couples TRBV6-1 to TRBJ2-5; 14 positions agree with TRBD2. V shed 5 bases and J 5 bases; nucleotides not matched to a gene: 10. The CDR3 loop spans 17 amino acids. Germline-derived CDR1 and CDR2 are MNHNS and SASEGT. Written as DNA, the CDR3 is TGTGCCAGCAGTCCTACGACTAGCGGGGGGGCCTGGGAGACCCAGTACTTC. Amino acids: CASSPTTSGGAWETQYF.

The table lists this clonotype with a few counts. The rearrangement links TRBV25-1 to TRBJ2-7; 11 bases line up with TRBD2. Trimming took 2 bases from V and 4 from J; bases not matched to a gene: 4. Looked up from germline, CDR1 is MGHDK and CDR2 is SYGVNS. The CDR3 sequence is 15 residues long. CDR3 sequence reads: CASSEITSGRYEQYF. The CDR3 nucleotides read TGTGCCAGCAGTGAAATAACTAGCGGGAGATACGAGCAGTACTTC.

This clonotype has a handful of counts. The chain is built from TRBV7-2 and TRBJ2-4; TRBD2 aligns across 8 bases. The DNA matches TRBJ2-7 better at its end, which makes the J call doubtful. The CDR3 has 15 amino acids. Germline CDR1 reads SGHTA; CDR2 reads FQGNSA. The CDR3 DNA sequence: TGTGCCAGCCAAAGGTTGGGTAGCGGGGCCCACGAGCAGTACTTC. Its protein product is CASQRLGSGAHEQYF.